This TCR beta chain came from a study of T cell repertoires in aging, cancer and after chemotherapy. Background on the study: Over several months to years, re-sampled healthy donor repertoires clearly shared clones. The full dataset contained approximately 9.6 million TCR reads.

The template was genomic DNA from peripheral blood, not RNA. This clonotype was counted between two and nine times. V lost 2 bases, J lost 0 bases, and 7 bases lay in between. Germline values: CDR1 MNHNY, CDR2 SVGAGI (reference sequence). This CDR3 has 14 residues. A mixed TRB-A/B primer pool amplified rearranged TRB by multiplex touch-down PCR. TCRdb re-called the multiplex PCR reads through MiXCR, storing one row per CDR3 protein. Of under 3,500 distinct CDR3 sequences listed, roughly 34% are singletons. Sequenced input: blood. The sequence was obtained from a human donor in good health. The chain has TRBV6-6 and TRBJ1-2; TRBD1 is a possible D gene (5 bases). The CDR3 loop reads CASSYRTTNYGYTF. The CDR3 DNA is TGTGCCAGCAGTTACCGGACAACTAACTATGGCTACACCTTC.